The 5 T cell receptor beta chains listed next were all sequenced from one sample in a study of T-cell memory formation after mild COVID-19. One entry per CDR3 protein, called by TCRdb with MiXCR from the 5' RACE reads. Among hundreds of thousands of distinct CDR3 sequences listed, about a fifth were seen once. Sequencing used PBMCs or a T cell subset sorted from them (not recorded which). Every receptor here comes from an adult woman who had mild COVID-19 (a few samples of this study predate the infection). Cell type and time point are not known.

In DNA form, the CDR3 reads TGTGCCAGCAGCTTGCGGTCGGGGAGTCAGCCCCAGCATTTT. It specifies CASSLRSGSQPQHF. The chain recombines TRBV5-5 with TRBJ1-5, with D uncertain. CDR1 is SGHKS and CDR2 is YYEKEE in the germline V gene (reference sequence). Trimming left V 1 base short and J 6 bases short, with 11 bases between. This CDR3 is 14 amino acids long.

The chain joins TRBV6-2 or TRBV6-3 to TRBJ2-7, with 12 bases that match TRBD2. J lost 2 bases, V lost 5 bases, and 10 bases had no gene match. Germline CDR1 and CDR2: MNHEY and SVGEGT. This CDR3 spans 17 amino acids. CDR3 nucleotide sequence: TGTGCCAGCAGTACCCCTGGACTAGCGGGAAAAACCTACGAGCAGTACTTC. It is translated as CASSTPGLAGKTYEQYF.

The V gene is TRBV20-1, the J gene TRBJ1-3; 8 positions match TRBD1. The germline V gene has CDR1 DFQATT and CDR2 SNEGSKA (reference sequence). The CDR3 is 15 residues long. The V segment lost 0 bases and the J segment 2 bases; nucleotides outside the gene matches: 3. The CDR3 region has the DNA TGCAGTGCTAGAGACTCGGACAGGGCTGGAAACACCATATATTTT. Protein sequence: CSARDSDRAGNTIYF.

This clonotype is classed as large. CDR3: CASSLTGLRDGYTF. CDR3 bases: TGTGCCAGCAGCCTCACAGGGCTAAGGGATGGCTACACCTTC. The rearrangement joins TRBV7-9 to TRBJ1-2; maybe TRBD1 (6 bases). The CDR3 is 14 residues long. With 5 bases removed from V and 6 bases from J, the gap between germline ends came to 16 bases. Germline V CDR1 and CDR2: SEHNR, FQNEAQ (reference sequence).

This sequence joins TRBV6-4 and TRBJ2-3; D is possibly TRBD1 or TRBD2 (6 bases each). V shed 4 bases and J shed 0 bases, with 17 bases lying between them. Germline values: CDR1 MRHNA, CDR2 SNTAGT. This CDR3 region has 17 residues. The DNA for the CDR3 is TGTGCCAGCAGTGTATACCCCGGGGGCCATAGCACAGATACGCAGTATTTT. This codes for CASSVYPGGHSTDTQYF.